The T cell receptor beta chain under discussion was sequenced for a study of T cell repertoires in cytomegalovirus infection. On the study more broadly: CMV infection together with matching HLA type was indicated by public TCR beta signatures. Study-level findings and limits: The response measured ex vivo was dominated by TCR beta clonotypes (HLA-C-restricted and CMV-specific). Cumulative public TCR beta family frequency identified carriers of CMV plus the relevant HLA.

Looked up from germline, CDR1 is SGHTA and CDR2 is FQGNSA. The CDR3 has 13 residues. Trimming took 1 base from V and 7 from J, leaving 7 bases between them. As regards this clonotype: The antigen is not known.

TCRdb passed the reads through MiXCR, listing each CDR3 protein once. Of about 570,000 distinct CDR3 sequences in the sample, approximately 40% were seen once. The chain couples TRBV7-2 to TRBJ2-2; D gene unclear. The source material was cultured PBMCs, sampled from culture after CMV antigen stimulation. The receptor was derived from a human donor in good health (CMV status not recorded). Some clones in this sample may be carry-over from other donors' samples. CDR3: CASSLESFGELFF. The CDR3 coding sequence is TGTGCCAGCAGCTTAGAAAGTTTCGGGGAGCTGTTTTTT.